One and the same sample provided the 9 T cell receptor beta chains below, sequenced in a study of spatial heterogeneity in lung cancer. Sample time point: sample taken at primary tumor resection. Unsorted samples of tumor, nontumor lung or frozen PBMC had their whole RNA sequenced. MiXCR was run by TCRdb on the 5' RACE reads, yielding one entry per CDR3 protein. The data show roughly 13,000 distinct CDR3 sequences, 3% to 5% seen once. Source: PBMCs, taken at surgery. The receptors stem from a male donor with early-stage non-small cell lung cancer.

The table lists this clonotype with many counts. This beta chain came through as a stray read in a library set up for alpha chains, and its size says little. The V gene is TRBV7-8, the J gene TRBJ2-7; perhaps D is TRBD1 or TRBD2 (5 bases each). Germline CDR1 and CDR2: SGHVS and FQNEAQ. Trimming removed 8 bases from V and 2 bases from J, with 13 bases in between. The CDR3 is made up of 13 amino acids. The CDR3 DNA reads as TGTGCCAGCGGCAGACGGGACCCCTACGAGCAGTACTTC. Translating it yields CASGRRDPYEQYF.

A word on this clonotype: With the library built for alpha chains, this beta chain is off target and its frequency is not meaningful. The V call is TRBV12-3 or TRBV12-4, the J call TRBJ1-3; D might be TRBD1 (6 bases). This CDR3 is 16 amino acids long. The V and J ends lost 2 bases and 0 bases respectively, with 11 bases between them. In DNA, the CDR3 is TGTGCCAGCAGTTTACGCCGACAGGTCTCTGGAAACACCATATATTTT. Its translation is CASSLRRQVSGNTIYF.

This clonotype came up many times. Within a library made for alpha chains, this beta chain is off target, and its count is uninformative. J is TRBJ2-2 and V is TRBV7-9; D possibly matches TRBD1 or TRBD2 (5 bases each). The germline V gene has CDR1 SEHNR and CDR2 FQNEAQ (reference sequence). The CDR3 loop spans 16 amino acids. V dropped 7 bases and J dropped 4 bases, with 19 bases sitting between them. This CDR3 is CASTPKGFRGTGELFF. The DNA of the CDR3 is TGTGCCAGCACCCCGAAGGGGTTTCGGGGCACCGGGGAGCTGTTTTTT.

This clonotype was recorded many times. The size of this beta chain means little, since it is a stray read in a library made for alpha chains. V usage is TRBV6-2 or TRBV6-3 and J usage is TRBJ2-7, with D perhaps TRBD1 or TRBD2 (6 bases each). This CDR3 spans 13 amino acids. From germline, CDR1 is MNHEY and CDR2 SVGEGT. V shed 4 bases and J shed 3 bases, with 10 bases lying between them. CDR3 region: CASSSQGGYEQYF. CDR3 nucleotides: TGTGCCAGCAGTTCACAGGGAGGCTACGAGCAGTACTTC.

There are many counts of this clonotype. This beta chain came through as a stray read in a library set up for alpha chains, and its size says little. CDR3: CASSDRQGEDIQYF. CDR3 in DNA: TGTGCCAGCAGCGACCGACAGGGGGAGGACATTCAGTACTTC. The V gene is TRBV13, the J gene TRBJ2-4; 9 nucleotides match TRBD1. The CDR3 contains 14 residues. V lost 5 bases and J lost 8; bases outside the gene matches: 7. The germline CDR1 and CDR2 sequences are PRHDT and FYEKMQ (reference sequence).

This clonotype has at least ten counts. This beta chain is a stray sequence in a library constructed for alpha chains; its clone size is not meaningful. The rearrangement uses TRBV20-1 and TRBJ2-3; 9 positions match TRBD2. The germline V gene has CDR1 DFQATT and CDR2 SNEGSKA (reference sequence). There are 12 residues in the CDR3. V trimming: 6 bases; J trimming: 5 bases; junction bases outside the gene matches: 3. The CDR3 is CSAPTSGDTQYF. Written as DNA, the CDR3 is TGCAGTGCCCCGACTAGCGGAGATACGCAGTATTTT.

This clonotype was seen many times. The size of this beta chain means little, since it is a stray read in a library made for alpha chains. The chain carries TRBV6-7 and TRBJ2-7; perhaps TRBD1 as D (7 bases). TRBV6-7 is assigned to the ORF class and has an uncertain function. The CDR3 extends over 19 amino acids. Trimming took 2 bases from V and 2 from J, leaving 25 bases between them. The CDR3 protein is CASSYPYSEGASKPYEQYF. The CDR3 DNA reads TGTGCCAGCAGTTACCCGTACTCGGAGGGGGCGAGTAAGCCCTACGAGCAGTACTTC.

About this clonotype: Since it is a stray read in a library aimed at alpha chains, this beta chain has a size that is not meaningful. The chain links TRBV9 to TRBJ2-7, with 7 bases matching TRBD2. Germline-derived CDR1 and CDR2 are SGDLS and YYNGEE. This CDR3 has 14 residues. After removal of 0 bases from V and 5 bases from J, the junction contained 5 bases not matched to a gene. Written as DNA, the CDR3 is TGTGCCAGCAGCGTAGAGGGGCTAGCGGACGAGCAGTACTTC. It encodes CASSVEGLADEQYF.

This clonotype was seen repeatedly, ten times or more. Because this beta chain is a stray read in a library intended to capture alpha chains, its abundance should not be given much weight. This chain joins TRBV5-5 and TRBJ1-4, with a tentative D call TRBD1 (6 bases). Per the germline V gene, CDR1 is SGHKS and CDR2 is YYEKEE (reference sequence). CDR3 length: 14 residues. The V and J ends lost 3 bases and 3 bases respectively, with 9 bases between them. The CDR3 region is CASSSTGSNEKLFF. For the CDR3, the DNA is TGTGCCAGCAGCTCGACAGGATCTAATGAAAAACTGTTTTTT.